The following is a TCR beta chain sequence with its context. This study enrolled people aged about 18 to 95 from approximately 25 US geographic areas. In the 2 weeks before study entry, exposed participants met a COVID-19 case, which was PCR-confirmed or clinician-diagnosed. Profiled with immunoSEQ multiplex PCR; TCRdb holds only in-frame clones, not every one. The sample holds 200,000 to 250,000 clones; around 90% are singletons and the top ten take about 15%. These data come from a study of blood T cell repertoires in COVID-19. V was cut by 1 base and J by 7 bases, with 11 bases left in between. Germline V gives CDR1 KGHSH, CDR2 LQKENI. This CDR3 has 15 residues.

Sample: PBMCs or T cells enriched from blood (not recorded which). This TCR was recovered from a man younger than 45 who had been exposed to COVID-19. The V and J genes are TRBV18 and TRBJ1-6; tentative D call: TRBD1 (5 bases). The CDR3 bases are TGTGCCAGCTCACCACGTGAAGGGGCAAATTCACCCCTCCACTTT. Protein product: CASSPREGANSPLHF.